The T cell receptor beta chain described here comes from a study of cytomegalovirus exposure and HLA in healthy donors. Across the study: A previous analysis identified 100 million to 120 million unique TCR beta sequences derived from roughly 180 million T cells.

CDR3 length: 13 amino acids. V lost 1 base to trimming and J lost 4 bases, with 5 bases between them. Germline V gene lookup returns CDR1 SEHNR and CDR2 FQNEAQ (reference sequence). The primer mix had 60 Vbeta and 13 Jbeta primers. Libraries were prepared by immunoSEQ multiplex PCR; TCRdb keeps only in-frame clonotypes and omits some of them. The sample consists of approximately 110,000 clones, around 80% of them appearing once. This chain joins TRBV7-9 and TRBJ1-3; D remains unclear. The specimen sequenced was PBMCs. The clonotype was recovered from a woman aged 60-75 years in good health and CMV-seropositive. CDR3 in DNA: TGTGCCAGCAGCTTAGGCCTAGGAAACACCATATATTTT. Translation gives CASSLGLGNTIYF.